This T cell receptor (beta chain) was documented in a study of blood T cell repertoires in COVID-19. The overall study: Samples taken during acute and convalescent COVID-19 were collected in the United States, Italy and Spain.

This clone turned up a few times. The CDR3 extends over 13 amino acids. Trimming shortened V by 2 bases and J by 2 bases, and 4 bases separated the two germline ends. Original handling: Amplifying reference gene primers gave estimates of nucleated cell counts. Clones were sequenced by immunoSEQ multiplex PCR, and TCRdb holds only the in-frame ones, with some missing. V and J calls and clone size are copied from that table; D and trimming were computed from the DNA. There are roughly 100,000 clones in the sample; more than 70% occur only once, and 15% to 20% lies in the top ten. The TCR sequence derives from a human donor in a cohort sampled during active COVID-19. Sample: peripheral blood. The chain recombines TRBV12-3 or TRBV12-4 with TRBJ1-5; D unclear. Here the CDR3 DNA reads TGTGCCAGCAGTTTATATGGCAATCAGCCCCAGCATTTT. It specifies CASSLYGNQPQHF.